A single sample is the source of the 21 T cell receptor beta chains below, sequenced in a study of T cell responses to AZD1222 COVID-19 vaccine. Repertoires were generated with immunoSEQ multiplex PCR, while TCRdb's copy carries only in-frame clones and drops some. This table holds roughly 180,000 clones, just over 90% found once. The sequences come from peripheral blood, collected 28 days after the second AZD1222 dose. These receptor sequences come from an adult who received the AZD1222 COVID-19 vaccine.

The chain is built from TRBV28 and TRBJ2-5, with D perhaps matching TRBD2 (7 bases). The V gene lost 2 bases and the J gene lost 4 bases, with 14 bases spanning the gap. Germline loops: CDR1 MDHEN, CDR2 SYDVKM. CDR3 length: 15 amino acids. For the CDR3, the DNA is TGTGCCAGCAGTTTAGGGGGGGCAGGAGGAGAGACCCAGTACTTC. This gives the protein CASSLGGAGGETQYF.

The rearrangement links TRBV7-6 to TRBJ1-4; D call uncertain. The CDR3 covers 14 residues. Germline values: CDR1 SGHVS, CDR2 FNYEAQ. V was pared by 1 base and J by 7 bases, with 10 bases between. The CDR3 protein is CASSLGGRGEKLFF. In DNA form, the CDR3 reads TGTGCCAGCAGCTTAGGCGGCCGGGGTGAAAAACTGTTTTTT.

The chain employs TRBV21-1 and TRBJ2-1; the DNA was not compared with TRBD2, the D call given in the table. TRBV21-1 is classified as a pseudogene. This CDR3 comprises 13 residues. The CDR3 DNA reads TGTGCCAGCAGCAGGCGGGAGGGGAATGAGCAGTTCTTC. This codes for CASSRREGNEQFF.

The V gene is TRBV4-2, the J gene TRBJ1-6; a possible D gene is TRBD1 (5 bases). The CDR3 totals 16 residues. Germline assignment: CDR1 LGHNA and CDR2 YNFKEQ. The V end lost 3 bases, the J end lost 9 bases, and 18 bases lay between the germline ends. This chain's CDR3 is CASSHGARGLGSPLHF. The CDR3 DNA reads TGTGCCAGCAGCCACGGGGCCCGGGGATTGGGTTCACCCCTCCACTTT.

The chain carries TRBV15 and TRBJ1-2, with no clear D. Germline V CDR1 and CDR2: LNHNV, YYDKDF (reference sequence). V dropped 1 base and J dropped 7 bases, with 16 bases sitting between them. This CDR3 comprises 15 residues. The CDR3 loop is CATSRGELGSSGYTF. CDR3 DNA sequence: TGTGCCACCAGCAGAGGAGAATTAGGATCCAGTGGCTACACCTTC.

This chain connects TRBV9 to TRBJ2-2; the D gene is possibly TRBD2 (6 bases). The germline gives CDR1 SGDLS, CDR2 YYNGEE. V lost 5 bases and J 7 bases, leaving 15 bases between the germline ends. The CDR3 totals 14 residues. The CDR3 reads CASSAGTGNGELFF. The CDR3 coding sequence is TGTGCCAGCAGTGCTGGGACTGGCAACGGGGAGCTGTTTTTT.

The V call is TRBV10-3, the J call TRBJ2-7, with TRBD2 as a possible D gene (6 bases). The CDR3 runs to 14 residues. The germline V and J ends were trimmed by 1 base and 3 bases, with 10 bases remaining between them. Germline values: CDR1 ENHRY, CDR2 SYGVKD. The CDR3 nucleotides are TGTGCCATCAGTGAGTGGGGGGTCGGCTACGAGCAGTACTTC. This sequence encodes CAISEWGVGYEQYF.

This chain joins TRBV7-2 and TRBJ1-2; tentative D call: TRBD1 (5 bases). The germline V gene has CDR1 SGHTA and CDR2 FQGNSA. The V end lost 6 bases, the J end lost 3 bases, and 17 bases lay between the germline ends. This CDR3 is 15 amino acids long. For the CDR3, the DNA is TGTGCCAGCAGGGGATGGGGGATTGATGACTATGGCTACACCTTC. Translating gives CASRGWGIDDYGYTF.

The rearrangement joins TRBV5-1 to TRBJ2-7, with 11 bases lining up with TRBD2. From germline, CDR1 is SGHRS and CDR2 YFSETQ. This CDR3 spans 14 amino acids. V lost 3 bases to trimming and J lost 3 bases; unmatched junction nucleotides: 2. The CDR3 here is CASSSGLADYEQYF. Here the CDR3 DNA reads TGCGCCAGCAGCTCGGGACTAGCGGACTACGAGCAGTACTTC.

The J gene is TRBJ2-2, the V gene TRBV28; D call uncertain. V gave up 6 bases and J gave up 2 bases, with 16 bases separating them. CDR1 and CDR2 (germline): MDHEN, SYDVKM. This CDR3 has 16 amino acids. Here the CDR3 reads CASRDVPGRNTGELFF. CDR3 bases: TGTGCCAGCAGAGACGTACCCGGGCGAAACACCGGGGAGCTGTTTTTT.

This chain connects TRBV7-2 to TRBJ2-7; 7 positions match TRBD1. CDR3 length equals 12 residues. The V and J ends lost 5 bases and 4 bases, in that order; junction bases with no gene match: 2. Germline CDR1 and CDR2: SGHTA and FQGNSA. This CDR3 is CASSRGQYEQYF. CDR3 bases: TGTGCCAGCAGCAGGGGGCAGTACGAGCAGTACTTC.

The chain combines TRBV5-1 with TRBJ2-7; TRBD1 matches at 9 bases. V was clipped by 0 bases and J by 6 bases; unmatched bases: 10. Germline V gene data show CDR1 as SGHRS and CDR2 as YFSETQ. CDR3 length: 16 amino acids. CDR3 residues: CASSLARPGQGSEQYF. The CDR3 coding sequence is TGCGCCAGCAGCTTGGCCAGGCCGGGACAGGGTAGCGAGCAGTACTTC. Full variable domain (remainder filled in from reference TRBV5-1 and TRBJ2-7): KAGVTQTPRYLIKTRGQQVTLSCSPISGHRSVSWYQQTPGQGLQFLFEYFSETQRNKGNFPGRFSGRQFSNSRSEMNVSTLELGDSALYLCASSLARPGQGSEQYFGPGTRLTVT.

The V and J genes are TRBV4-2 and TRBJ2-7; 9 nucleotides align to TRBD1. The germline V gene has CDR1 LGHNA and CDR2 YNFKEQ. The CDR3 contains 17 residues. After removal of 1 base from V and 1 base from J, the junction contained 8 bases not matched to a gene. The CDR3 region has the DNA TGTGCCAGCAGCCAAGCGTGGGGACAGGGTGGGTCCTACGAGCAGTACTTC. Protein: CASSQAWGQGGSYEQYF.

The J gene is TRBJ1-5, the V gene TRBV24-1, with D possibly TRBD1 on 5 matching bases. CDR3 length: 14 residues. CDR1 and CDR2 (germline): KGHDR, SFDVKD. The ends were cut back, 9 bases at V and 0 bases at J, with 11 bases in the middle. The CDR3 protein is CATRGTVSNQPQHF. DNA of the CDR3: TGTGCCACCCGAGGGACGGTTAGCAATCAGCCCCAGCATTTT.

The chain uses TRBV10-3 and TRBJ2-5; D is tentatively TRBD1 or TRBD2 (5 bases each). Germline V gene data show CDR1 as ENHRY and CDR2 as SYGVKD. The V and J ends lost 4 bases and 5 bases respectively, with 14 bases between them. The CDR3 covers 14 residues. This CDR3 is CAISGDQRMETQYF. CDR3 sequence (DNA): TGTGCCATCAGTGGGGACCAGCGGATGGAGACCCAGTACTTC.

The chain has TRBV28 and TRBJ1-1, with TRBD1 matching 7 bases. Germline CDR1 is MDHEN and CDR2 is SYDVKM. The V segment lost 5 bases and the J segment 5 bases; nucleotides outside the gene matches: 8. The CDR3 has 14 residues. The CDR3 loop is CASSPGQAHTEAFF. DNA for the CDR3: TGTGCCAGCAGTCCCGGACAGGCCCATACTGAAGCTTTCTTT. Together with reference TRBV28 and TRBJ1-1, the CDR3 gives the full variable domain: DVKVTQSSRYLVKRTGEKVFLECVQDMDHENMFWYRQDPGLGLRLIYFSYDVKMKEKGDIPEGYSVSREKKERFSLILESASTNQTSMYLCASSPGQAHTEAFFGQGTRLTVV.

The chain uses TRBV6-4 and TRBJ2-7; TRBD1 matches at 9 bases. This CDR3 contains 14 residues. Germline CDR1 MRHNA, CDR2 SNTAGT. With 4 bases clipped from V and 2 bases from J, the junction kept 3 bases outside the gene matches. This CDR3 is CASSAGTGPYEQYF. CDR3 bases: TGTGCCAGCAGTGCAGGGACAGGGCCCTACGAGCAGTACTTC.

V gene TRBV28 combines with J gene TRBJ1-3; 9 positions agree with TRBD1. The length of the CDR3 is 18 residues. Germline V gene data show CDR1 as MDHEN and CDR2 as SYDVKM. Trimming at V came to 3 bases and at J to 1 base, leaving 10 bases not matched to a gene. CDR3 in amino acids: CASSLLFLQGASGNTIYF. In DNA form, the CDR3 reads TGTGCCAGCAGTTTGCTTTTCTTACAGGGGGCTTCTGGAAACACCATATATTTT.

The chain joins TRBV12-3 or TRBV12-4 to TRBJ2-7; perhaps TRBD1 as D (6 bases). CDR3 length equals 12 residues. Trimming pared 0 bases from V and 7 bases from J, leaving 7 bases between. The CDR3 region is CASSLAQGEQYF. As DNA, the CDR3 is TGTGCCAGCAGTTTAGCGCAGGGGGAGCAGTACTTC.

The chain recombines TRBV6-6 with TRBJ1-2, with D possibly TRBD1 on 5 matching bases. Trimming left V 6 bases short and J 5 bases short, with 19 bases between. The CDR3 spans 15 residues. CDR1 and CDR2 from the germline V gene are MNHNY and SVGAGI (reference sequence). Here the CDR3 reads CASRDVGAGAYGYTF. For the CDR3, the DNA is TGTGCCAGCAGAGACGTGGGTGCCGGGGCTTATGGCTACACCTTC.

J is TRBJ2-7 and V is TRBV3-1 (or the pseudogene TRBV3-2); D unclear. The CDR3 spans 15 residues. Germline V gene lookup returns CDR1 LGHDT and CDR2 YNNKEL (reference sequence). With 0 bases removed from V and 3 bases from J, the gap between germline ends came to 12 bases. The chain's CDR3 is CASSQDSDPIYEQYF. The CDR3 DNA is TGTGCCAGCAGCCAAGACAGCGACCCCATCTACGAGCAGTACTTC.